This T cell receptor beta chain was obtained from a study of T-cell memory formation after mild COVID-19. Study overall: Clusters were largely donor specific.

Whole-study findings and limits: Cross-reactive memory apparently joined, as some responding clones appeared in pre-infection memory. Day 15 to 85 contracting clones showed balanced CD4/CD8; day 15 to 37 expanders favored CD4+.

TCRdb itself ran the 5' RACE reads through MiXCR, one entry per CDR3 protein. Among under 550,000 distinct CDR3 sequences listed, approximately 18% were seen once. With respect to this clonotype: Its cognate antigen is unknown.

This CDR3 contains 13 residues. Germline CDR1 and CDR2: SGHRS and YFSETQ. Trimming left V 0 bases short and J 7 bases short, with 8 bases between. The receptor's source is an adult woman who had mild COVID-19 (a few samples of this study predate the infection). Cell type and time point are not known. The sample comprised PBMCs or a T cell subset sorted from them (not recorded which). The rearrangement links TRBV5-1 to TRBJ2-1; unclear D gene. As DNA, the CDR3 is TGCGCCAGCAGCTTGGAATCCCGTAATGAGCAGTTCTTC. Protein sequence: CASSLESRNEQFF.